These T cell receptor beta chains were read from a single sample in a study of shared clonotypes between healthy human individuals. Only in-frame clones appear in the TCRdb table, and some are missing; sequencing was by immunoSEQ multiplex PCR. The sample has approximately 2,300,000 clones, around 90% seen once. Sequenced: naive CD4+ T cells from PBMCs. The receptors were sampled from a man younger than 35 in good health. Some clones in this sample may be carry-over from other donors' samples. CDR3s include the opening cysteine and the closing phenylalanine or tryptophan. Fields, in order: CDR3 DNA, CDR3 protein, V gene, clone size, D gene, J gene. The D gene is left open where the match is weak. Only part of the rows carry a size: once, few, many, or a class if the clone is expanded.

TGTGCCAGCAGCTCGGGGGGGCTAGCCAAAAACATTCAGTACTTC,CASSSGGLAKNIQYF,TRBV5-4,NA,TRBD2,TRBJ2-4
TGTGCCAGCTCACCACAGGGCCAGAGCCAAACCGGCTACACCTTC,CASSPQGQSQTGYTF,TRBV18,NA,NA,TRBJ1-2
TGTGCCACCAGCGGAAACAGGGAATTGAACTATGGCTACACCTTC,CATSGNRELNYGYTF,TRBV15,NA,NA,TRBJ1-2
TGTGCCAGTAGTATGGTACAGGGTTATAGCAATCAGCCCCAGCATTTT,CASSMVQGYSNQPQHF,TRBV19,NA,NA,TRBJ1-5
TGTGCCTGGAAGTTTGGGCGGGCGAGCACCGGGGAGCTGTTTTTT,CAWKFGRASTGELFF,TRBV30,NA,NA,TRBJ2-2
TGTGCCAGCAGCCCCCGTTGGGACTACGAGCAGTACTTC,CASSPRWDYEQYF,TRBV7-3,NA,NA,TRBJ2-7
TGTGCCAGCAGCCGGGACAGCTTAACCTACGAGCAGTACTTC,CASSRDSLTYEQYF,TRBV21-1,NA,NA,TRBJ2-7
TGCGCCAGCAGCTTGGTGGCAGGGGGCGCGACAGATACGCAGTATTTT,CASSLVAGGATDTQYF,TRBV5-1,NA,TRBD1,TRBJ2-3
TGTGCCAGCAGAGGGGGTCCGGAAAGGGCCGGGGAGCTGTTTTTT,CASRGGPERAGELFF,TRBV7-9,NA,NA,TRBJ2-2
TGTGCCAGCAGCTTAGTTGCTAGCGGGAGCTACGAGCAGTACTTC,CASSLVASGSYEQYF,TRBV7-2,NA,TRBD2,TRBJ2-7
TGTGCCAGCAGCCCGCGACAGGGGGCGAGCAATCAGCCCCAGCATTTT,CASSPRQGASNQPQHF,TRBV7-8,NA,TRBD1,TRBJ1-5
TGCGCCAGCAGCTCCGGTTGGGGACAACGAAAAACCTACGAGCAGTACTTC,CASSSGWGQRKTYEQYF,TRBV5-1,once,NA,TRBJ2-7
TGTGCCAGCAGCTTAGGGCTAGCGGGAGGAGATACGCAGTATTTT,CASSLGLAGGDTQYF,TRBV11-3,NA,TRBD2,TRBJ2-3
TGTGCCAGCAGTTACCGGGGTCCCGAGACCCAGTACTTC,CASSYRGPETQYF,TRBV6-5,once,NA,TRBJ2-5